What follows are 3 T cell receptor beta chains derived from one specimen sequenced in a study of blood T cell repertoires in COVID-19. The table came from immunoSEQ multiplex PCR; TCRdb's copy has only in-frame clones and leaves some out. The sample shows 200,000 or so clones, 80% to 85% of them seen only once. Sequencing used peripheral blood. All receptors derive from a woman in her twenties or thirties with acute or convalescent COVID-19.

The genes are TRBV10-3 and TRBJ2-1; 10 positions match TRBD2. CDR1 and CDR2 from the germline V gene are ENHRY and SYGVKD. The ends lost 4 bases at V and 2 bases at J; junction bases unmatched: 2. This CDR3 has 15 amino acids. The chain's CDR3 is CAISGTSGPYNEQFF. In DNA form, the CDR3 reads TGTGCCATCAGTGGGACTAGCGGACCCTACAATGAGCAGTTCTTC.

This clone was found a few times. V is TRBV29-1 and J is TRBJ2-1; D gene ambiguous. The CDR3 contains 14 residues. V lost 8 bases to trimming and J lost 7 bases, with 21 bases between them. Germline CDR1 reads SQVTM; CDR2 reads ANQGSEA. CDR3 region: CSISSVGTVNEQFF. In DNA, the CDR3 is TGCAGCATTTCCTCGGTGGGCACGGTAAATGAGCAGTTCTTC.

The rearrangement uses TRBV5-4 and TRBJ2-3; tentatively, D is TRBD1 (6 bases). Per the germline V gene, CDR1 is SGHNT and CDR2 is YYREEE (reference sequence). This CDR3 has 14 residues. The germline V and J ends were trimmed by 5 bases and 4 bases, with 14 bases remaining between them. CDR3 protein: CASSIKTGSDTQYF. The CDR3 DNA reads as TGTGCCAGCAGTATAAAAACAGGGTCAGATACGCAGTATTTT.